This TCR beta chain was recovered during a study of T cell changes during pregnancy in multiple sclerosis. V dropped 8 bases and J dropped 4; count of bases not matched to a gene: 10. The germline gives CDR1 SGHRS, CDR2 YFSETQ. CDR3 length: 14 amino acids. The method was immunoSEQ multiplex PCR; TCRdb's version includes in-frame clones alone and lacks a portion of them. This table has tens of thousands of clones, roughly 90% appearing once. Source: CD4+ T cells from peripheral blood mononuclear cells, taken in the third trimester of pregnancy. This clonotype was obtained from a female donor with multiple sclerosis, enrolled in a pregnancy study. The chain is built from TRBV5-1 and TRBJ2-5; TRBD2 matches 8 bases. The CDR3: CASALAGNSETQYF. DNA for the CDR3: TGCGCCAGTGCGCTAGCGGGTAATTCAGAGACCCAGTACTTC.